The TCR beta chain described here comes from a study of CD8+CD57+ T cells in acquired aplastic anemia (dated by TCRdb to 2017 to 2018). Notes on the research overall: On average, sorted CD4+ and CD8+ cells yielded 2.5 to 3.5 ug of extracted DNA, with a range of about 0.17 to 27.4 ug.

The study deep-sequenced TCR repertoires of sorted CD4+ and CD8+ blood T cells from severe aplastic anemia patients and healthy subjects. Ficoll-Paque density gradient centrifugation was used to isolate peripheral blood mononuclear cells. Before DNA extraction, CD4+ and CD8+ T cells were sorted by FACS or by magnetic beads. This clonotype was seen many times. No antigen is known for it. Qualities for individual bases were not recorded, and no much larger clone is one base off. The research as a whole found: Although under 35 CD8+ CDR3 sequences were shared by patients and controls, these sequences appeared highly expressed in patients and within the immunodominant clones of patients. No significant difference in CD8+ Simpson's diversity was found between patients and healthy controls (P=0.060).

Profiling of TCR beta VDJ combinations and CDR3 sequences used genomic DNA as the template. An Illumina HiSeq 2000 was the platform used for TCR repertoire sequencing. On the study's bioinformatics: TRBV/TRBJ rearrangement plots, CDR3 size and DJ length profiles, and Simpson's diversity index were used to evaluate the repertoires. The most abundant DNA sequence in the deep sequencing data was defined as the immunodominant clone. CDR3 amino acid sequences were checked for sharing across subjects and were also compared against the VDJdb database and published repertoires. Clones were called with MiXCR by TCRdb after fastp trimmed the public reads at Q25, and only in-frame beta chains were retained. One record per CDR3 amino acid sequence lists the most common genes and DNA. None of the V and J calls come from the authors' own analysis; TCRdb made them. Here the sample has about 270,000 distinct CDR3 sequences; about 56% occur a single time. The top ten clonotypes cover roughly 8% of the sample.

Between the V and J ends, shortened by 8 bases and 5 bases respectively, the junction contains 15 bases. Reading from cysteine to phenylalanine, the CDR3 counts 13 amino acids. Here the CDR3 DNA is all that survives: 39 bases in frame from base 1. CDR1 and CDR2 are drawn from the germline V gene (reference sequence): LNHDA, SQIVND. The sequencing sample was made of sorted CD4+, CD8+, or CD8+CD57+ T cells (not recorded which) from PBMCs. This receptor was identified in a human donor with severe aplastic anemia or a healthy control (not recorded which). The chain is encoded by TRBV19 joined to TRBJ1-1; a tentative D call is TRBD1 (5 bases match). The CDR3 is CASYPTDGTEAFF. The nucleotide sequence is given as TGTGCCAGTTATCCGACAGATGGAACTGAAGCTTTCTTT.